The 5 T cell receptor beta chains reported below all come from one sample, sequenced in a study of blood T cells in healthy people across ages (dated by TCRdb to between 2015 and 2016). The library was built by means of 5' RACE. Data came from an Illumina HiSeq 2500. A second PCR of roughly 6 to 11 cycles was run with a J-beta primer mix and a sample-barcoded 5' primer. The public reads were reanalyzed by TCRdb: fastp trimming at Q25, MiXCR alignment, in-frame beta chains only. One record per CDR3 amino acid sequence lists the most common genes and DNA. For this sample there are almost 550,000 distinct CDR3 sequences; 24% appear just once. The ten top clones hold roughly 9.4% of the sample. Separately, the same data were catalogued under a study of T cells of mothers and their children.

The sequenced sample consisted of blood. The receptor source for this set is a boy between 10 and 17 years old in good health.

This clonotype was counted a few times. V and J are TRBV7-2 and TRBJ2-5; D gene ambiguous. The J call may be wrong; the DNA end is better matched by TRBJ2-7. Per germline, CDR1 SGHTA and CDR2 FQGNSA. The CDR3 extends over 12 amino acids. Here the CDR3 DNA reads TGTGCCAGCAGCTTAGCTCAGCCCGAGCAGTACTTC. Translation gives CASSLAQPEQYF.

The chain recombines TRBV7-3 with TRBJ2-3; D is uncertain. The germline V and J ends were trimmed by 5 bases and 3 bases, with 9 bases remaining between them. Germline lookup yields CDR1 SGHTA and CDR2 FQGTGA. The CDR3 has 13 amino acids. CDR3 nucleotides: TGTGCCAGCAGCCCCTATCTGACAGATACGCAGTATTTT. It codes for CASSPYLTDTQYF.

This clonotype was observed a few times. The chain is built from TRBV6-2 or TRBV6-3 and TRBJ2-7; 7 nucleotides align to TRBD1. Per the germline V gene, CDR1 is MNHEY and CDR2 is SVGEGT. The CDR3 consists of 13 residues. Losses at the gene ends were 6 bases for V and 8 bases for J; bases not matched to a gene: 10. CDR3 DNA: TGTGCCAGCAGACCAGGGGGAGAAGGCAAGCAGTACTTC. It specifies CASRPGGEGKQYF.

This clonotype was seen only a few times. V is TRBV10-3 and J is TRBJ2-3, with 10 bases aligning to TRBD1. V lost 0 bases, J lost 4 bases, and 4 bases stayed unmatched. The V gene's germline CDR1 is ENHRY and CDR2 SYGVKD. The CDR3 contains 16 residues. For the CDR3, the DNA is TGTGCCATCAGTGAGTCGACAGGGGGCGTCGCAGATACGCAGTATTTT. Translating it yields CAISESTGGVADTQYF.

This clonotype was observed a handful of times. This rearrangement joins TRBV9 to TRBJ2-1; 9 bases are a match to TRBD2. There are 15 residues in the CDR3. Trimming cost V 3 bases and J 2 bases; bases outside gene matches: 3. Germline CDR1 SGDLS, CDR2 YYNGEE. The CDR3 nucleotides read TGTGCCAGCAGCGCGAGCGGGGGGCCCTACAATGAGCAGTTCTTC. Amino acids: CASSASGGPYNEQFF.